These 15 T cell receptor beta chains originate from one sample sequenced in a study of T cell repertoires in cytomegalovirus infection. Each CDR3 protein is one row after TCRdb ran MiXCR on the reads. This sample has a few hundred thousand distinct CDR3 sequences, with 20% to 25% found just once. These receptors have no identified antigens. The sequencing here drew on cultured PBMCs, taken from culture after CMV antigen stimulation. The receptor set was obtained from a human donor in good health (CMV status not recorded). Some clones in this sample may be carry-over from other donors' samples.

J is TRBJ2-1 and V is TRBV19; D not certain. The CDR3 sequence is 15 residues long. Germline V gene sequence: CDR1 LNHDA, CDR2 SQIVND (reference sequence). With 5 bases removed from V and 0 bases from J, the gap between germline ends came to 11 bases. CDR3 in DNA: TGTGCCAGTAGTGTCTTGATGAGCTCCTACAATGAGCAGTTCTTC. Residues: CASSVLMSSYNEQFF.

The table lists this clonotype with many counts. The chain couples TRBV7-2 to TRBJ2-5; tentative D call: TRBD2 (6 bases). Germline V gene sequence: CDR1 SGHTA, CDR2 FQGNSA. The V and J ends lost 6 bases and 1 base respectively, with 15 bases between them. The CDR3 is 15 residues long. Written as DNA, the CDR3 is TGTGCCAGCAGAATCCAGCTAGCGAGCCAAGAGACCCAGTACTTC. It is translated as CASRIQLASQETQYF.

The chain is built from TRBV20-1 and TRBJ1-5; D ambiguous. CDR3 size: 14 residues. Germline CDR1 reads DFQATT; CDR2 reads SNEGSKA (reference sequence). The ends were cut back, 0 bases at V and 0 bases at J, with 6 bases in the middle. The CDR3 nucleotides are TGCAGTGCTAGAGAAGCGTATAGCAATCAGCCCCAGCATTTT. Its translation: CSAREAYSNQPQHF.

This sequence joins TRBV5-6 and TRBJ2-2, with D possibly called TRBD1 or TRBD2 (5 bases each). CDR1 is SGHDT, CDR2 YYEEEE, per germline. There are 13 residues in the CDR3. V was clipped by 4 bases and J by 4 bases, with 8 bases between them. CDR3 DNA sequence: TGTGCCAGCAGCCGGGGACCCACCGGGGAGCTGTTTTTT. It specifies CASSRGPTGELFF.

The V gene is TRBV9, the J gene TRBJ1-5; no reliable D call. V lost 3 bases and J lost 1, with 11 bases in between. This CDR3 is 15 amino acids long. Germline V CDR1 and CDR2: SGDLS, YYNGEE. This CDR3 reads CASSAGPLSNQPQHF. CDR3 nucleotide sequence: TGTGCCAGCAGCGCAGGTCCTTTAAGCAATCAGCCCCAGCATTTT.

J is TRBJ2-2 and V is TRBV11-3, with TRBD2 matching over 10 bases. Germline V lookup: CDR1 SGHNT, CDR2 YENEEA. The CDR3 sequence is 16 residues long. The J segment lost 6 bases and the V segment lost 1 base, leaving 5 bases of the junction unmatched. The CDR3 protein is CASSLGLAGAPGELFF. As DNA, the CDR3 is TGTGCCAGCAGCTTAGGGCTAGCGGGAGCCCCCGGGGAGCTGTTTTTT.

The chain carries TRBV12-3 or TRBV12-4 and TRBJ2-1; D is uncertain. The germline V and J ends were trimmed by 4 bases and 7 bases, with 17 bases remaining between them. The CDR3 has 15 residues. The CDR3 coding sequence is TGTGCCAGCAGTTATTTAGTGGATAGTCCGAATGAGCAGTTCTTC. Translated: CASSYLVDSPNEQFF.

This clonotype has at least ten counts. This chain links TRBV12-3 or TRBV12-4 with TRBJ2-1; D unclear. Deletions cut 1 base from V and 2 bases from J, with 9 bases between. The CDR3 runs to 15 residues. The CDR3, as DNA: TGTGCCAGCAGTTTAGGGACCCACACCTACAATGAGCAGTTCTTC. Translated, it gives CASSLGTHTYNEQFF.

This clonotype has only a few counts. The genes are TRBV5-6 and TRBJ1-1; D is perhaps TRBD1 (6 bases). CDR1 SGHDT and CDR2 YYEEEE come from the germline V gene. Trimming left V 4 bases short and J 2 bases short, with 15 bases between. The CDR3 extends over 15 amino acids. CDR3 bases: TGTGCCAGCAGCCCCGACAGGCCATATAACACTGAAGCTTTCTTT. Residues: CASSPDRPYNTEAFF.

This clonotype appeared a few times. V is TRBV6-1 and J is TRBJ1-4; 11 bases are shared with TRBD1. The V and J ends lost 6 bases and 8 bases, in that order; junction bases with no gene match: 8. The CDR3 covers 15 residues. Germline CDR1 and CDR2: MNHNS and SASEGT. This CDR3 is CASRAGTGGGEKLFF. CDR3 DNA: TGTGCCAGCAGAGCCGGGACAGGGGGAGGAGAAAAACTGTTTTTT.

V gene TRBV5-1 combines with J gene TRBJ2-1; TRBD1 agrees at 8 bases. This CDR3 is built from 14 residues. From germline, CDR1 is SGHRS and CDR2 YFSETQ. V trimming: 1 base; J trimming: 6 bases; junction bases outside the gene matches: 3. The CDR3 DNA reads TGCGCCAGCAGCTTGCGCGACAGGGGCAATGAGCAGTTCTTC. Translated: CASSLRDRGNEQFF.

This clonotype turned up a few times. The rearrangement joins TRBV6-1 to TRBJ2-7; maybe TRBD2 (7 bases). Trimming pared 6 bases from V and 2 bases from J, leaving 14 bases between. The CDR3 contains 14 residues. Germline V gives CDR1 MNHNS, CDR2 SASEGT. CDR3 sequence: CASRGGQGPYEQYF. CDR3 in DNA: TGTGCCAGCAGGGGGGGGCAGGGCCCCTACGAGCAGTACTTC.

The V and J genes are TRBV29-1 and TRBJ2-7, with TRBD2 matching over 11 bases. This CDR3 has 15 residues. In germline, CDR1 is SQVTM, CDR2 ANQGSEA. The ends lost 2 bases at V and 4 bases at J; junction bases unmatched: 7. Written as DNA, the CDR3 is TGCAGCGTTGAATCGGCGACTAGCGGGATATACGAGCAGTACTTC. Translated: CSVESATSGIYEQYF.

There are a few counts of this clonotype. The chain uses TRBV23-1 and TRBJ2-1, with 15 bases identical to TRBD2. TRBV23-1 is noted as an ORF with a role that remains uncertain. V gave up 3 bases and J gave up 2 bases; unmatched junction bases: 2. The CDR3 runs to 17 residues. The CDR3 DNA follows: TGCGCCAGCAGTCAGTGGACTAGCGGGAGGGCCTACAATGAGCAGTTCTTC. Encoded protein: CASSQWTSGRAYNEQFF.

The chain carries TRBV6-2 or TRBV6-3 and TRBJ1-1, with 10 bases fitting TRBD1. The germline gives CDR1 MNHEY, CDR2 SVGEGT. The CDR3 is made up of 16 amino acids. V lost 1 base, J lost 2 bases, and 4 bases stayed unmatched. CDR3 coding DNA: TGTGCCAGCAGTTACTATGTGACAGGGGGCAACACTGAAGCTTTCTTT. Amino acids: CASSYYVTGGNTEAFF.